A selection of T cell receptor beta chains follows, all from one sample in a study of cytomegalovirus exposure and HLA in healthy donors. Sequencing used immunoSEQ multiplex PCR; TCRdb keeps in-frame clones, though not all of them. The sample lists under 200,000 clones, 75% to 80% occurring once. Sequencing used PBMCs. Every receptor here comes from a man aged 45 to 65 in good health and CMV-seropositive. Each CDR3 is given with its conserved first and last residue. The D gene is left open where the match is weak. Clone size, where shown, is once, few, many, or a class for clones that have expanded.

>.|14|TRBJ2-2|TRBV2|.
TGTGCCAGCAGTGAGGGGGCTCGAGGCGGGGAGCTGTTTTTT
CASSEGARGGELFF
>.|13|TRBJ2-2|TRBV11-2|.
TGTGCCAGCAGCTTAGATTTCCGGGGGGAGCTGTTTTTT
CASSLDFRGELFF
>TRBD2|14|TRBJ2-5|TRBV10-3|.
TGTGCCACGGGACTAGCGGGGTATCAAGAGACCCAGTACTTC
CATGLAGYQETQYF
>.|15|TRBJ1-1|TRBV10-3|few
TGTGCCATCAGTGTTTTACAGGGACAGAACACTGAAGCTTTCTTT
CAISVLQGQNTEAFF
>TRBD2|17|TRBJ2-7|TRBV10-3|once
TGTGCCATCAGTGAGACCCTCGCTGCGGGGGACTCCTACGAGCAGTACTTC
CAISETLAAGDSYEQYF
>.|15|TRBJ1-6|TRBV5-4|few
TGTGCCAGCAGCTTGGGCTCCAGGGTGGATTCACCCCTCCACTTT
CASSLGSRVDSPLHF
>.|15|TRBJ1-2|TRBV7-9|.
TGTGCCAGCAGCTTAGCCCTCGGGGGGAACTATGGCTACACCTTC
CASSLALGGNYGYTF
>TRBD2|18|TRBJ2-3|TRBV30|.
TGTGCCTGGAGTTCCTCGGCTAGCGGGGGGGGCGGGTCAGATACGCAGTATTTT
CAWSSSASGGGGSDTQYF
>.|14|TRBJ1-3|TRBV6-1|.
TGTGCCAGCAATCGCAGATCGTCCGGAAACACCATATATTTT
CASNRRSSGNTIYF
>.|12|TRBJ1-1|TRBV29-1|.
TGCAGCGTTGTGGCCCTGAACACTGAAGCTTTCTTT
CSVVALNTEAFF
>.|13|TRBJ1-4|TRBV7-9|.
TGTTCCAGCAGCCAGGGGTTACATGAAAAACTGTTTTTT
CSSSQGLHEKLFF
>.|15|TRBJ1-2|TRBV5-4|.
TGTGCCAGCAGCTTGAGGGTACAGGGTATACGAGGCTACACCTTC
CASSLRVQGIRGYTF
>.|14|TRBJ2-7|TRBV5-6|.
TGTGCCAGCAGCTTACCGACAGGTCCCTACGAGCAGTACTTC
CASSLPTGPYEQYF
>TRBD1|14|TRBJ1-2|TRBV7-2|.
TGTGCCAGCAGCCAGGACAGGATTAACTATGGCTACACCTTC
CASSQDRINYGYTF
>.|16|TRBJ2-7|TRBV9|few
TGTGCCAGCAGCGTAGGAGTGGCTTTGGGCAGGGACGAGCAGTACTTC
CASSVGVALGRDEQYF
>.|15|TRBJ1-2|TRBV27|few
TGTGCCAGCAGTTTATCGGCGGCCGGAGGAGGTGGCTACACCTTC
CASSLSAAGGGGYTF
>TRBD1|13|TRBJ1-5|TRBV30|.
TGTGCCTGGGGGGACAGGGGGAACCAGCCCCAGCATTTT
CAWGDRGNQPQHF
>.|11|TRBJ2-7|TRBV6-5|.
TGTGCCAGTCGACTAGCCTACGAGCAGTACTTC
CASRLAYEQYF
>.|13|TRBJ1-1|TRBV18|.
TGTGCCAGCTCACCAGGGCTGAACACTGAAGCTTTCTTT
CASSPGLNTEAFF
>TRBD1|14|TRBJ1-1|TRBV4-3|.
TGCGCCAGCAGCAAGGACAGGGGGCGAACTGAAGCTTTCTTT
CASSKDRGRTEAFF
>TRBD2|16|TRBJ2-1|TRBV4-1|.
TGCGCCAGCAGTCCTTCTAGCGGGCGATCCTACAATGAGCAGTTCTTC
CASSPSSGRSYNEQFF
>.|13|TRBJ1-5|TRBV28|once
TGTGCCAGTACTACAGGGCCCAATCAGCCCCAGCATTTT
CASTTGPNQPQHF
>.|12|TRBJ1-6|TRBV10-2|few
TGCGCCAGCAGTCAGGGGTCTTCACCCCTCCACTTT
CASSQGSSPLHF
>TRBD1|16|TRBJ1-1|TRBV7-8|.
TGTGCCAGCAGGGAGACAGGGGAGGTCATGAACACTGAAGCTTTCTTT
CASRETGEVMNTEAFF
>.|15|TRBJ2-5|TRBV4-3|few
TGCGCCAGCAGCCGAGCAGGAGGTTTAGGAGAGACCCAGTACTTC
CASSRAGGLGETQYF
>TRBD1|15|TRBJ1-2|TRBV10-3|.
TGTGCCATCAGTGGACCGGGACAGACTAACTATGGCTACACCTTC
CAISGPGQTNYGYTF
>TRBD2|14|TRBJ2-5|TRBV5-1|.
TGCGCCAGCAGCTTTAGCGGGGGTAAAGAGACCCAGTACTTC
CASSFSGGKETQYF
>TRBD1|13|TRBJ2-5|TRBV28|.
TGTGCCAGCCTCGGACAGGGCGAAGAGACCCAGTACTTC
CASLGQGEETQYF
>TRBD1|14|TRBJ1-2|TRBV11-2|.
TGTGCCAGCAGCCCCGGGACAGGGGTCCATGGCTACACCTTC
CASSPGTGVHGYTF
>.|16|TRBJ2-7|TRBV9|.
TGTGCCAGCAGCACCAGCACAGGGGGGGGGATCTACGAGCAGTACTTC
CASSTSTGGGIYEQYF
>TRBD2|15|TRBJ2-2|TRBV5-6|few
TGTGCCAGCAGCTTTCCGACTAGCGGGTCCGGGGAGCTGTTTTTT
CASSFPTSGSGELFF
>.|15|TRBJ2-3|TRBV7-7|few
TGTGCCAGCAGCCCCTCCTCGTCGGGGGGCGATGCGCAGTATTTT
CASSPSSSGGDAQYF
>TRBD1|15|TRBJ1-1|TRBV7-8|.
TGTGCCAGCCGGAGGACAGGGCTTATGAACACTGAAGCTTTCTTT
CASRRTGLMNTEAFF
>.|15|TRBJ1-6|TRBV7-2|.
TGTGCCAGCAGCTTATACGGGGGGGGTAATTCACCCCTCCACTTT
CASSLYGGGNSPLHF
>.|13|TRBJ1-1|TRBV6-1|.
TGTGCCAGCAGAATAACAGGGAACACTGAAGCTTTCTTT
CASRITGNTEAFF
>TRBD1|13|TRBJ2-2|TRBV27|.
TGTGCCAGCGGCACAGGGGGTCCCGGGGAGCTGTTTTTT
CASGTGGPGELFF
>TRBD1|14|TRBJ1-2|TRBV6-5|few
TGTGCCAGCAGCTTTCCCCGGACAGGGAATGGCTACACCTTC
CASSFPRTGNGYTF
>.|15|TRBJ1-1|TRBV5-6|.
TGTGCCAGCAGCTCCCCCACGGGAAGGCGCACTGAAGCTTTCTTT
CASSSPTGRRTEAFF
>.|17|TRBJ1-2|TRBV9|.
TGTGCCAGCAGCGATCCCTCCCAGGCCTCCCGGTACTATGGCTACACCTTC
CASSDPSQASRYYGYTF
>TRBD1|13|TRBJ2-1|TRBV5-5|.
TGTGCCAGCAGCTTTTGGGACAGCAATGAGCAGTTCTTC
CASSFWDSNEQFF
>TRBD1|15|TRBJ1-6|TRBV27|.
TGTGCCAGCAGTTTCGTACGACAGGGGACAACACCCCTCCACTTT
CASSFVRQGTTPLHF
>.|14|TRBJ2-7|TRBV27|few
TGTGCCAGCAGTTTAAAACTAGCAGGCTACGAGCAGTACTTC
CASSLKLAGYEQYF
>.|16|TRBJ2-2|TRBV4-2|.
TGTGCCAGCAGCCCGCGCGAAGGGGGGAACACCGGGGAGCTGTTTTTT
CASSPREGGNTGELFF
>.|15|TRBJ2-2|TRBV11-2|.
TGTGCCAGCAGCCCGACAGGCCCCGGGATCGGGGAGCTGTTTTTT
CASSPTGPGIGELFF
>.|17|TRBJ1-2|TRBV28|.
TGTGCCAGCAGTTTCATCCACCGGGGACACCAAATGGATGGCTACACCTTC
CASSFIHRGHQMDGYTF
>TRBD1|14|TRBJ1-2|TRBV5-4|.
TGTGCCAGCAGCTTGGAGGGGGCGGGGTATGGCTACACCTTC
CASSLEGAGYGYTF
>.|15|TRBJ2-3|TRBV7-2|.
TGTGCCAGCAGCTTTAGGGCGGGGTTTCAGGATACGCAGTATTTT
CASSFRAGFQDTQYF
>.|14|TRBJ2-7|TRBV6-1|few
TGTGCCAGCAGTCCTCCGGTCCCCGGCTACGAGCAGTACTTC
CASSPPVPGYEQYF
>TRBD2|15|TRBJ2-3|TRBV6-1|.
TGTGCCAGCAGTGCGAGCGGGGGGGGCAGGGATACGCAGTATTTT
CASSASGGGRDTQYF
>TRBD1|15|TRBJ1-1|TRBV7-9|.
TGTTCCAGCAGCCGTCAGGGGGGACTGAACACTGAAGCTTTCTTT
CSSSRQGGLNTEAFF
>.|13|TRBJ1-5|TRBV7-2|.
TGTGCCAGCAGCTCCGGGACACGGCAGCCCCAGCATTTT
CASSSGTRQPQHF
>.|13|TRBJ1-2|TRBV19|.
TGTGCCAGTGGTTTTACAGCTAACTATGGCTACACCTTC
CASGFTANYGYTF
>.|13|TRBJ2-7|TRBV6-6|.
TGTGCCAGCAGTCAGGGACTTCGCTACGAGCAGTACTTC
CASSQGLRYEQYF